A single sample is the source of the 4 T cell receptor beta chains below, sequenced in a study of beta chain features in type 1 diabetes. TCRB transcripts that were expressed got sequenced, as all of the isolated RNA had been reverse transcribed. TCRdb's table, derived via immunoSEQ multiplex PCR, lists solely in-frame clones and lacks some. The profile shows about 150,000 clones, about 8.1% of them singletons. The sample taken for sequencing was central memory CD4+ T cells from blood. The receptors stem from a man aged 18 to 30 in good health.

This rearrangement joins TRBV6-6 to TRBJ1-2; D is perhaps TRBD1 (5 bases). The CDR3 is made up of 14 amino acids. Germline V gene lookup returns CDR1 MNHNY and CDR2 SVGAGI (reference sequence). Deletions cut 6 bases from V and 7 bases from J, with 18 bases between. As DNA, the CDR3 is TGTGCCAGCAGGCCCGACAGAGTCGGGCTTGGCTACACCTTC. Encoded protein: CASRPDRVGLGYTF.

The table lists this clone with a few counts. The rearrangement joins TRBV7-9 to TRBJ2-3; no clear D gene. Trimming took off 3 bases at V and 3 bases at J, with 10 bases between the two ends. The CDR3 has 14 amino acids. Germline V gene sequence: CDR1 SEHNR, CDR2 FQNEAQ (reference sequence). CDR3 in DNA: TGTGCCAGCAGCTTCAGAAGTCAAACAGATACGCAGTATTTT. Translating it yields CASSFRSQTDTQYF. Combining the CDR3 with reference TRBV7-9 and TRBJ2-3 gives the whole variable domain DTGVSQNPRHKITKRGQNVTFRCDPISEHNRLYWYRQTLGQGPEFLTYFQNEAQLEKSRLLSDRFSAERPKGSFSTLEIQRTEQGDSAMYLCASSFRSQTDTQYFGPGTRLTVL.

This clone was seen many times. This rearrangement joins TRBV5-1 to TRBJ2-5; maybe TRBD2 (6 bases). The ends were cut back, 1 base at V and 1 base at J, with 11 bases in the middle. The V gene's germline CDR1 is SGHRS and CDR2 YFSETQ. This CDR3 is built from 15 residues. CDR3 DNA: TGCGCCAGCAGCTTGATCATTAGCGGCCAAGAGACCCAGTACTTC. This sequence encodes CASSLIISGQETQYF.

V and J are TRBV27 and TRBJ2-4; D perhaps matches TRBD1 (5 bases). The CDR3 spans 14 residues. Trimming took 8 bases from V and 2 from J, leaving 13 bases between them. Germline CDR1 MNHEY, CDR2 SMNVEV (reference sequence). The CDR3 region is CASRFQGTKNIQYF. CDR3 in DNA: TGTGCCAGCCGATTTCAGGGTACCAAAAACATTCAGTACTTC.